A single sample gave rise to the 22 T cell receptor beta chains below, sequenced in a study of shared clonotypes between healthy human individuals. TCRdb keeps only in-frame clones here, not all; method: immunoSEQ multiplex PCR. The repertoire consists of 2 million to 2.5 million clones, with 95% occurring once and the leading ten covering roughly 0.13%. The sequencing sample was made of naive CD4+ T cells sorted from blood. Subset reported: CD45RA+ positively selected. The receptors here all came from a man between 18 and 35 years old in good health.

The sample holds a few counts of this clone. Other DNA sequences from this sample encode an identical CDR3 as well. CDR3 region: CASSLVPNTEAFF. In nucleotides, the CDR3 is TGCGCCAGCAGCTTGGTCCCGAACACTGAAGCTTTCTTT. The chain recombines TRBV5-1 with TRBJ1-1; D remains unclear. With 0 bases removed from V and 1 base from J, the gap between germline ends came to 4 bases. Germline V gene lookup returns CDR1 SGHRS and CDR2 YFSETQ. The CDR3 has 13 amino acids.

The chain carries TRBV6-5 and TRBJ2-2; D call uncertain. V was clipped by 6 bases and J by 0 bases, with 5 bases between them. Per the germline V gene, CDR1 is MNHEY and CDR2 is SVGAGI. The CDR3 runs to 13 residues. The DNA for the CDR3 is TGTGCCAGCAGGGGTCCGAACACCGGGGAGCTGTTTTTT. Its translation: CASRGPNTGELFF.

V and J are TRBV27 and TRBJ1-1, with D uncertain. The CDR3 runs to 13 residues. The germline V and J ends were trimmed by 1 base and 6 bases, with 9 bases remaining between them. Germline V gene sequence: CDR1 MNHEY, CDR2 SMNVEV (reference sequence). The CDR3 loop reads CASSLLATAEAFF. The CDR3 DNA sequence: TGTGCCAGCAGTTTATTGGCCACCGCTGAAGCTTTCTTT.

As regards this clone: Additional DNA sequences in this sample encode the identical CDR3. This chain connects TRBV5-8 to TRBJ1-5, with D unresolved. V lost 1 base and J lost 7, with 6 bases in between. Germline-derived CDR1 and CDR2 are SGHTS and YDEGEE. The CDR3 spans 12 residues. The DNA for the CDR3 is TGTGCCAGCAGCTTGTTGGGCCAGCCCCAGCATTTT. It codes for CASSLLGQPQHF.

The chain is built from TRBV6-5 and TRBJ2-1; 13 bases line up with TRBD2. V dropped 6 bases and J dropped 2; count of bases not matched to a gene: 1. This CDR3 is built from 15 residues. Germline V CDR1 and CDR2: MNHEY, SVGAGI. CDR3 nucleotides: TGTGCCAGCAGACTAGCGGGAGGGCCCTACAATGAGCAGTTCTTC. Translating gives CASRLAGGPYNEQFF.

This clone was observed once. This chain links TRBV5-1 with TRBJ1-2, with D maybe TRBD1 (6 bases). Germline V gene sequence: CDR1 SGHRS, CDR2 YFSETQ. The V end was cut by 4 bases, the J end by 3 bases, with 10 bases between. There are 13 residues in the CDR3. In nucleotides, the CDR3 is TGCGCCAGCAGCCAAAGACAGGACTATGGCTACACCTTC. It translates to CASSQRQDYGYTF.

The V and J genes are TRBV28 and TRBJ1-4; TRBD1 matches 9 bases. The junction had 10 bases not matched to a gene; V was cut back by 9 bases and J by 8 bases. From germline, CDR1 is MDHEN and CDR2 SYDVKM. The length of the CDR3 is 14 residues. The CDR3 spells CASHAGQGGEKLFF. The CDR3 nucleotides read TGTGCCAGTCACGCGGGACAGGGAGGCGAAAAACTGTTTTTT. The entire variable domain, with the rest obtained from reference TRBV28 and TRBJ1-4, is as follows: DVKVTQSSRYLVKRTGEKVFLECVQDMDHENMFWYRQDPGLGLRLIYFSYDVKMKEKGDIPEGYSVSREKKERFSLILESASTNQTSMYLCASHAGQGGEKLFFGSGTQLSVL.

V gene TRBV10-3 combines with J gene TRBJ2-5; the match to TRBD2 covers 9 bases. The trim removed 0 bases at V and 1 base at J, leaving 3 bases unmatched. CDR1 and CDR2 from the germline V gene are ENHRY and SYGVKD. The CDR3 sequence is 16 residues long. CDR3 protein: CAISESSSGTQETQYF. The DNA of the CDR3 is TGTGCCATCAGTGAGTCGTCTAGCGGGACCCAAGAGACCCAGTACTTC.

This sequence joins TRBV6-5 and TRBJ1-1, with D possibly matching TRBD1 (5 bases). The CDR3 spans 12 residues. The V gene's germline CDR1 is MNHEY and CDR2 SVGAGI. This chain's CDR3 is CSAGSLNTEAFF. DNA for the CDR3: TGTTCAGCAGGGTCCCTGAACACTGAAGCTTTCTTT.

CDR3 coding DNA: TGCGCCAGCAGCTTGGGGCAGTCCAACGAGCAGTACTTC. It encodes CASSLGQSNEQYF. The J gene is TRBJ2-7, the V gene TRBV5-1; no clear D gene. Trimming removed 0 bases at V and 5 bases at J, with 9 bases between. The CDR3 contains 13 residues. Germline lookup yields CDR1 SGHRS and CDR2 YFSETQ. Looking up the rest from reference TRBV5-1 and TRBJ2-7 gives the full variable domain: KAGVTQTPRYLIKTRGQQVTLSCSPISGHRSVSWYQQTPGQGLQFLFEYFSETQRNKGNFPGRFSGRQFSNSRSEMNVSTLELGDSALYLCASSLGQSNEQYFGPGTRLTVT.

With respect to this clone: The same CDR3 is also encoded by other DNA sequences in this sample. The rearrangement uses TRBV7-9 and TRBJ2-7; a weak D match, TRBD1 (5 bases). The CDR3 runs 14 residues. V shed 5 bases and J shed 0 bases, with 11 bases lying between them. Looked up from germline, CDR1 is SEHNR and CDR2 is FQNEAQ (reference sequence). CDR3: CASSLGQSSYEQYF. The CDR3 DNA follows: TGTGCCAGCAGCCTCGGACAAAGCTCCTACGAGCAGTACTTC.

The CDR3 sequence is CASSTGDRGLTEAFF. The CDR3 DNA reads TGTGCCAGCAGTACGGGGGACAGGGGGCTCACTGAAGCTTTCTTT. The V and J genes are TRBV6-6 and TRBJ1-1; 12 bases match TRBD1. Germline V gene data show CDR1 as MNHNY and CDR2 as SVGAGI (reference sequence). The CDR3 contains 15 residues. V lost 5 bases and J lost 4; bases outside the gene matches: 5.

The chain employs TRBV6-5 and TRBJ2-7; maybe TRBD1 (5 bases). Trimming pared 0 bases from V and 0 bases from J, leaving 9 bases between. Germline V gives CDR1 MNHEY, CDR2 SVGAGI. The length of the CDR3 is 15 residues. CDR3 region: CASSYSLRGSYEQYF. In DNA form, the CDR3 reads TGTGCCAGCAGTTACTCGTTAAGGGGCTCCTACGAGCAGTACTTC.

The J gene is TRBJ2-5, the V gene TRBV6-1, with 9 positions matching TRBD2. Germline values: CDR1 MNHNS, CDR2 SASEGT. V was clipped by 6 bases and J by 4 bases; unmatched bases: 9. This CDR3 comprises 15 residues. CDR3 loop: CASSVGLAGLETQYF. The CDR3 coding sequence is TGTGCCAGCAGCGTTGGGCTAGCGGGATTAGAGACCCAGTACTTC.

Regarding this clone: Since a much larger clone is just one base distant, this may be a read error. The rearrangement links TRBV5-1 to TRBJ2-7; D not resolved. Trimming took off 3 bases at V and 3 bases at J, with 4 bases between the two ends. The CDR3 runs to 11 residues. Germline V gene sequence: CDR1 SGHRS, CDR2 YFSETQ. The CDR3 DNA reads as TGCGCCAGCAGCTGGGGCTACGAGCAGTACTTC. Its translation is CASSWGYEQYF.

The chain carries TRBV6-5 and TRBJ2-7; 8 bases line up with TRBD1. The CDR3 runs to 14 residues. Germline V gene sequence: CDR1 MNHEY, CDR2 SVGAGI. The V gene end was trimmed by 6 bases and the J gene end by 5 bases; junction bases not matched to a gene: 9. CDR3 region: CASSRMDRVHEQYF. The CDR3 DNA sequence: TGTGCCAGCAGCCGCATGGACAGGGTACACGAGCAGTACTTC.

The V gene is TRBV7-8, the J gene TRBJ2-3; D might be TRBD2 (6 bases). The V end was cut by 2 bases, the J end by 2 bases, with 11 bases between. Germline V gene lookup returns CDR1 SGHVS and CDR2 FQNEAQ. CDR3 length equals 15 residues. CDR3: CASSLRRGATDTQYF. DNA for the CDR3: TGTGCCAGCAGCTTAAGGCGGGGTGCCACAGATACGCAGTATTTT.

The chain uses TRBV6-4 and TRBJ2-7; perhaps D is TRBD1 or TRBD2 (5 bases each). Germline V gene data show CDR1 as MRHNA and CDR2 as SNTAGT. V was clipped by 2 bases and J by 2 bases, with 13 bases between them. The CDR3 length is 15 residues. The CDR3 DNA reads TGTGCCAGCAGTGACCCTCGGGGCCCGACCTACGAGCAGTACTTC. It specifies CASSDPRGPTYEQYF.

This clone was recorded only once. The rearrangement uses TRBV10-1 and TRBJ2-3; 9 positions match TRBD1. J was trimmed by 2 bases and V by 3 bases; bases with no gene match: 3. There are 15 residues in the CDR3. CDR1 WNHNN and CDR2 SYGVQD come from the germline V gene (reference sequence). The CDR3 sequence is CASSEQGANTDTQYF. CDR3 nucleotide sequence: TGCGCCAGCAGTGAACAGGGGGCTAACACAGATACGCAGTATTTT.

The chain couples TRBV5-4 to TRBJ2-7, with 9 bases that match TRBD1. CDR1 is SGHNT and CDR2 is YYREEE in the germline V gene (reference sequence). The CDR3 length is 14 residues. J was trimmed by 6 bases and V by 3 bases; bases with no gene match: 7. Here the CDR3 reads CASSSRDRVGEQYF. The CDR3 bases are TGTGCCAGCAGCTCCCGGGACAGGGTAGGCGAGCAGTACTTC.

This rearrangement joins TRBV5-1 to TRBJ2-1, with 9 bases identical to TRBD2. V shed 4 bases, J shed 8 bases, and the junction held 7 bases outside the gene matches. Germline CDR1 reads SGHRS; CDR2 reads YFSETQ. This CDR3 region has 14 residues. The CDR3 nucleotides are TGCGCCAGCAGCCTCGCGGGAGGGAAGGATGAGCAGTTCTTC. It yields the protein CASSLAGGKDEQFF.

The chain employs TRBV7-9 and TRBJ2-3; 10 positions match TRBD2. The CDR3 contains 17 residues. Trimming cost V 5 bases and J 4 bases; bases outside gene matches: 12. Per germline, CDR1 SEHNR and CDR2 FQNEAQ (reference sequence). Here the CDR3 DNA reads TGTGCCAGCAGCGCAAGAGCGGGACTAGCGATCGCAGATACGCAGTATTTT. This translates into CASSARAGLAIADTQYF.